The present entry profiles one TCR beta chain with its context. Selected positively for CCR7 and CD45RO-negative, naive CD8 cells excluded terminally differentiated effector memory CD45RA+ cells. All of the donors resided in Nashville, Tennessee, and each was a Caucasian adult. Deep was the level used in running the assay. Investigators spread the genomic DNA of each subset evenly over several immunoSEQ plates. Assay used: immunoSEQ multiplex PCR; TCRdb lists only in-frame clones, some missing. The sample lists about 590,000 clones, 95% seen once, with 0.09% to 0.13% in the top ten. These data originate in a study of shared clonotypes between healthy human individuals. On the study more broadly: CD4 naive cells filled three plates per donor, CD4 memory three, CD8 naive two and CD8 memory one.

Trimming at V came to 5 bases and at J to 5 bases, leaving 1 base not matched to a gene. This CDR3 spans 14 amino acids. Germline lookup yields CDR1 SGHRS and CDR2 YFSETQ. The sequenced sample was naive CD8+ T cells sorted from blood. The sequence was obtained from a woman in her twenties or thirties in good health. The J gene is TRBJ2-1, the V gene TRBV5-1, with 13 nucleotides matching TRBD2. CDR3 DNA: TGCGCCAGCAGACTAGCGGGAGGGAACAATGAGCAGTTCTTC. As protein: CASRLAGGNNEQFF.